This TCR beta chain emerged from a study of identifying expanded T cells in peripheral blood. Clones were read by immunoSEQ multiplex PCR, and TCRdb kept only the in-frame ones, dropping some. The sample lists approximately 56,000 clones, around 82% seen once, with roughly 15% in the top ten. V lost 3 bases and J lost 0, with 12 bases in between. This CDR3 has 15 residues. Germline values: CDR1 MGHRA, CDR2 YSYEKL. General study points: Approximately two-week clone count variance significantly increased as total template count grew. Roughly 1.1 clones differed between technical replicates, versus approximately 16 and 20 over time.

This clone was observed a handful of times. Its antigen is undetermined. Collection occurred without any documented infections or immune events in donors. The sample taken for sequencing was blood. This chain connects TRBV4-1 to TRBJ2-7; D not resolved. This receptor was identified in a person aged 18 to 70 in good health. The CDR3 bases are TGCGCCAGCAGCCACACCGTCGACGTCTCCTACGAGCAGTACTTC. Translated, it gives CASSHTVDVSYEQYF.